What follows are 28 T cell receptor beta chains derived from one specimen sequenced in a study of T cells in Graves' hyperthyroidism and ophthalmopathy. The TCR beta CDR3 regions underwent amplification using RNA transcripts as the source. Researchers ran a first-round RT-PCR on the TCR CDR3 using the HTBI primer set. TCRdb recomputed calls from the multiplex PCR reads with MiXCR, one row per CDR3 protein. The repertoire holds 450,000 to 650,000 distinct CDR3 sequences, with over 12% as singletons. The material sequenced was blood. All receptors come from a woman between 18 and 29 years old with Graves' ophthalmopathy.

This clonotype was recorded many times. The chain joins TRBV28 to TRBJ2-3, with 10 bases that match TRBD2. J gave up 6 bases and V 6 bases, and 6 bases lay outside the gene matches. Germline V CDR1 and CDR2: MDHEN, SYDVKM. The CDR3 sequence is 14 residues long. CDR3 bases: TGTGCCAGCAGCCTAGCGGGAGCTCGGGATACGCAGTATTTT. It specifies CASSLAGARDTQYF.

This clonotype was seen a handful of times. A much larger clonotype is one base distant, so this may be a read error. The chain is built from TRBV6-5 and TRBJ2-1; D might be TRBD2 (6 bases). The V end lost 2 bases, the J end lost 0 bases, and 11 bases lay between the germline ends. This CDR3 is 16 amino acids long. Germline V gene data show CDR1 as MNHEY and CDR2 as SVGAGI. CDR3 in DNA: TGTGCCAGCAGTTACGGTCGGGGGAGCTCCTACAATGAGCAGTTCTTC. This codes for CASSYGRGSSYNEQFF.

This clonotype was recorded many times. The V gene is TRBV18, the J gene TRBJ2-2; 10 positions match TRBD2. In germline, CDR1 is KGHSH, CDR2 LQKENI. J lost 4 bases, V lost 0 bases, and 2 bases had no gene match. This CDR3 region has 16 residues. CDR3 loop: CASSPPGLALTGELFF. In DNA, the CDR3 is TGTGCCAGCTCACCACCGGGACTAGCGCTCACCGGGGAGCTGTTTTTT. The full variable domain, rest sourced from reference TRBV18 and TRBJ2-2, is NAGVMQNPRHLVRRRGQEARLRCSPMKGHSHVYWYRQLPEEGLKFMVYLQKENIIDESGMPKERFSAEFPKEGPSILRIQQVVRGDSAAYFCASSPPGLALTGELFFGEGSRLTVL.

Many counts were recorded for this clonotype. This chain links TRBV12-3 or TRBV12-4 with TRBJ1-2, with a tentative D call TRBD1 (6 bases). This CDR3 comprises 12 residues. V shed 3 bases and J shed 8 bases, with 10 bases lying between them. CDR3 amino acids: CASSFAGDGYTF. The CDR3 region has the DNA TGTGCCAGCAGTTTCGCAGGGGACGGCTACACCTTC.

In its sample, this clonotype was seen many times. CDR3 amino acids: CAWSPGGLTEAFF. In DNA, the CDR3 is TGTGCCTGGAGCCCAGGGGGCTTGACTGAAGCTTTCTTT. The genes are TRBV30 and TRBJ1-1, with TRBD1 identical over 8 bases. This CDR3 spans 13 amino acids. The V gene's germline CDR1 is GTSNPN and CDR2 SVGIG (reference sequence). Germline trimming cut 3 bases from V and 5 bases from J; bases unmatched to any gene: 5.

The sample holds many counts of this clonotype. The chain carries TRBV7-6 and TRBJ1-1; no definite D call. The V and J ends lost 0 bases and 8 bases respectively, with 7 bases between them. This CDR3 is 12 amino acids long. Germline-derived CDR1 and CDR2 are SGHVS and FNYEAQ. CDR3 sequence reads: CASSLALGEAFF. DNA of the CDR3: TGTGCCAGCAGCTTAGCCCTGGGAGAAGCTTTCTTT.

This clonotype was found many times. The gene calls are TRBV18 and TRBJ1-1; D is undetermined. The CDR3 is 14 amino acids. Germline CDR1 KGHSH, CDR2 LQKENI. V lost 3 bases and J 3 bases, leaving 11 bases between the germline ends. The CDR3 is CASSPPGRDTEAFF. The CDR3 nucleotides are TGTGCCAGCTCACCTCCCGGGAGGGACACTGAAGCTTTCTTT.

This clonotype appeared a few times. Here the CDR3 reads CASSRTGSTEAFF. The CDR3 DNA reads TGTGCCAGCAGCCGAACAGGGTCCACTGAAGCTTTCTTT. V is TRBV6-1 and J is TRBJ1-1; tentative D call: TRBD1 (6 bases). CDR1 is MNHNS, CDR2 SASEGT, per germline. V lost 6 bases and J 4 bases, leaving 12 bases between the germline ends. This CDR3 is built from 13 residues.

This clonotype was detected many times. The rearrangement joins TRBV3-1 to TRBJ1-5, with unresolved D. The V gene lost 1 base and the J gene lost 3 bases, with 7 bases spanning the gap. This CDR3 spans 14 amino acids. Germline CDR1 is LGHDT and CDR2 is YNNKEL (reference sequence). The CDR3 region has the DNA TGTGCCAGCAGCCAAGGGGTTTTCAATCAGCCCCAGCATTTT. Its protein is CASSQGVFNQPQHF.

The genes are TRBV19 and TRBJ1-4; D may be TRBD1 (5 bases). V was shortened by 5 bases and J by 11 bases, with 18 bases between the two germline ends. There are 14 residues in the CDR3. Per germline, CDR1 LNHDA and CDR2 SQIVND (reference sequence). The CDR3 loop reads CASSGAGPTGKLFF. DNA of the CDR3: TGTGCCAGTAGTGGTGCAGGGCCTACGGGGAAACTGTTTTTT. The full variable domain, completed using reference TRBV19 and TRBJ1-4, is DGGITQSPKYLFRKEGQNVTLSCEQNLNHDAMYWYRQDPGQGLRLIYYSQIVNDFQKGDIAEGYSVSREKKESFPLTVTSAQKNPTAFYLCASSGAGPTGKLFFGSGTQLSVL.

The chain employs TRBV7-9 and TRBJ2-2, with TRBD1 matching over 9 bases. The CDR3 runs to 16 residues. Germline-derived CDR1 and CDR2 are SEHNR and FQNEAQ (reference sequence). The V and J ends lost 5 bases and 6 bases, in that order; junction bases with no gene match: 10. This chain's CDR3 is CASSASGTGTAGELFF. In nucleotides, the CDR3 is TGTGCCAGCAGCGCCAGCGGGACAGGGACTGCCGGGGAGCTGTTTTTT.

This clonotype showed up many times. This chain's CDR3 is CASSGQDNQPQHF. The CDR3 nucleotides are TGTGCCAGCTCCGGACAGGACAATCAGCCCCAGCATTTT. The J gene is TRBJ1-5, the V gene TRBV28, with TRBD1 matching over 7 bases. The V segment lost 8 bases and the J segment 3 bases; nucleotides outside the gene matches: 4. The CDR3 runs to 13 residues. The germline V gene has CDR1 MDHEN and CDR2 SYDVKM.

This clonotype was counted ten times or more. The chain is built from TRBV27 and TRBJ2-7, with a weak D call TRBD1 (5 bases). CDR3 length equals 13 residues. Germline V gene data show CDR1 as MNHEY and CDR2 as SMNVEV (reference sequence). Trimming took 8 bases from V and 7 from J, leaving 18 bases between them. The CDR3 DNA reads TGTGCCAGCCGGGCAGGGCTACCTGGGGAGCAGTACTTC. Amino acids: CASRAGLPGEQYF.

This clonotype was observed a few times. The chain carries TRBV19 and TRBJ2-6; D is undetermined. Germline CDR1 and CDR2: LNHDA and SQIVND (reference sequence). CDR3 length: 16 residues. V was cut by 4 bases and J by 0 bases, with 10 bases left in between. Written as DNA, the CDR3 is TGTGCCAGTAGTAGACCCCAGCCCTCTGGGGCCAACGTCCTGACTTTC. This gives the protein CASSRPQPSGANVLTF.

Ten or more counts support this clonotype. The chain is built from TRBV7-3 and TRBJ1-2; no clear D gene. Germline CDR1 SGHTA, CDR2 FQGTGA. The CDR3 sequence is 16 residues long. Trimming left V 5 bases short and J 4 bases short, with 20 bases between. The CDR3 DNA follows: TGTGCCAGCAGCCCTACTGCGCACGGTGATTCCTATGGCTACACCTTC. As protein: CASSPTAHGDSYGYTF.

In its sample, this clonotype was seen many times. The gene calls are TRBV13 and TRBJ2-7, with D possibly TRBD2 on 6 matching bases. Looked up from germline, CDR1 is PRHDT and CDR2 is FYEKMQ (reference sequence). V was pared by 0 bases and J by 3 bases, with 18 bases between. This CDR3 contains 17 residues. CDR3 amino acids: CASSLGLDYQPRYEQYF. The CDR3 bases are TGTGCCAGCAGCTTAGGGCTGGACTACCAGCCCCGCTACGAGCAGTACTTC.

This clonotype has a count of ten or more. J is TRBJ2-1 and V is TRBV7-9; D gene ambiguous. Germline V lookup: CDR1 SEHNR, CDR2 FQNEAQ (reference sequence). V lost 5 bases, J lost 2 bases, and 1 base lay in between. The CDR3 consists of 11 residues. The CDR3 protein is CASSTYNEQFF. The DNA of the CDR3 is TGTGCCAGCAGCACCTACAATGAGCAGTTCTTC.

This clonotype was counted ten times or more. This chain connects TRBV12-3 or TRBV12-4 to TRBJ2-1, with TRBD1 matching over 8 bases. The CDR3 is 16 amino acids. With 3 bases clipped from V and 0 bases from J, the junction kept 4 bases outside the gene matches. The CDR3 nucleotides are TGTGCCAGCAGTTTTCAGGGGGCTAGCTCCTACAATGAGCAGTTCTTC. It codes for CASSFQGASSYNEQFF.

This CDR3 is CASERVPTQETQYF. CDR3 bases: TGTGCCAGCGAGCGGGTCCCAACCCAAGAGACCCAGTACTTC. The genes are TRBV6-1 and TRBJ2-5, with D perhaps TRBD2 (6 bases). CDR1 MNHNS and CDR2 SASEGT come from the germline V gene. The V end was cut by 8 bases, the J end by 1 base, with 14 bases between. The CDR3 consists of 14 residues.

This clonotype was counted a few times. The chain recombines TRBV4-3 with TRBJ1-6; D gene unclear. The CDR3 totals 17 residues. Trimming shortened V by 0 bases and J by 0 bases, and 9 bases separated the two germline ends. Germline CDR1 LGHNA, CDR2 YSLEER. The CDR3 nucleotides are TGCGCCAGCAGCCAAGATACGAGTAGCTCCTATAATTCACCCCTCCACTTT. This gives the protein CASSQDTSSSYNSPLHF.

This clonotype was observed at least ten times. The J gene is TRBJ1-3, the V gene TRBV2; possible D gene TRBD1, 5 bases. The CDR3 totals 17 residues. CDR1 SNHLY and CDR2 FYNNEI come from the germline V gene. V lost 5 bases to trimming and J lost 6 bases, with 23 bases between them. As DNA, the CDR3 is TGTGCCAGCAGTCCCATACCCATACCACGACAGACAAACACCATATATTTT. Translation gives CASSPIPIPRQTNTIYF.

The chain has TRBV6-1 and TRBJ1-4, with TRBD1 as a possible D gene (5 bases). The germline V gene has CDR1 MNHNS and CDR2 SASEGT. The CDR3 covers 14 residues. The germline V and J ends were trimmed by 6 bases and 6 bases, with 14 bases remaining between them. The CDR3 protein is CASRKPGTHEKLFF. The CDR3 DNA follows: TGTGCCAGCAGGAAGCCAGGGACTCATGAAAAACTGTTTTTT.

The chain joins TRBV10-3 to TRBJ2-7, with 10 bases matching TRBD1. The CDR3 extends over 15 amino acids. The J segment lost 2 bases and the V segment lost 9 bases, leaving 10 bases of the junction unmatched. Looked up from germline, CDR1 is ENHRY and CDR2 is SYGVKD. The CDR3 is CAMGTGTGVAYEQYF. The DNA of the CDR3 is TGTGCCATGGGGACCGGGACAGGGGTAGCCTACGAGCAGTACTTC.

Turning to this clonotype: A much larger clone lies a single base off, so this may be a read error. This chain uses TRBV7-3 with TRBJ1-1; 7 bases line up with TRBD1. The CDR3 covers 13 residues. Germline values: CDR1 SGHTA, CDR2 FQGTGA. The CDR3 DNA sequence: TGTGCCAACAGCCGACAGGGGAACACTGAAGCTTTCTTT. Its translation is CANSRQGNTEAFF.

This clonotype was recorded at least ten times. The chain joins TRBV4-1 to TRBJ2-7; 7 bases are shared with TRBD1. The V and J ends lost 8 bases and 6 bases, in that order; junction bases with no gene match: 7. This CDR3 contains 12 residues. Per the germline V gene, CDR1 is MGHRA and CDR2 is YSYEKL. CDR3 residues: CASGNRGVEQYF. The DNA for the CDR3 is TGCGCCAGCGGTAACAGGGGCGTCGAGCAGTACTTC.

The V and J genes are TRBV10-3 and TRBJ2-7; 9 nucleotides match TRBD2. Germline V gene sequence: CDR1 ENHRY, CDR2 SYGVKD. V lost 6 bases, J lost 1 base, and 16 bases stayed unmatched. This CDR3 has 18 residues. The CDR3 sequence is CAIRGRVGSGSSSYEQYF. As DNA, the CDR3 is TGTGCCATCAGAGGGAGGGTAGGTAGCGGGAGCAGTTCCTACGAGCAGTACTTC.

This clonotype has ten or more counts. The chain has TRBV6-1 and TRBJ1-5, with TRBD1 as a possible D gene (5 bases). Trimming took off 0 bases at V and 6 bases at J, with 12 bases between the two ends. The CDR3 extends over 15 amino acids. Germline V gene sequence: CDR1 MNHNS, CDR2 SASEGT. The CDR3 loop reads CASSEAGVSVQPQHF. CDR3 in DNA: TGTGCCAGCAGTGAAGCGGGGGTATCGGTTCAGCCCCAGCATTTT.

The chain uses TRBV19 and TRBJ1-2; 8 bases are shared with TRBD1. Germline V gene sequence: CDR1 LNHDA, CDR2 SQIVND (reference sequence). The CDR3 length is 17 residues. J was trimmed by 3 bases and V by 5 bases; bases with no gene match: 14. CDR3 DNA: TGTGCCAGTAGTGGCCCGATCGGACAGGGAGGCGACTATGGCTACACCTTC. Protein sequence: CASSGPIGQGGDYGYTF.